This is a list of T cell receptor beta chains from one sample in a study of blood T cell repertoires in COVID-19. The protocol was immunoSEQ multiplex PCR, while the TCRdb copy is restricted to in-frame clones and leaves out a portion. The sample has about 120,000 clones; 85% are singletons. Sequencing was done on a sample of peripheral blood. The origin of the receptors is a woman of 80 years or more with acute or convalescent COVID-19. CDR3s include the opening cysteine and the closing phenylalanine or tryptophan. D genes are given only for firm matches. Size is stated for part of the rows, as once, few or many counts, or as a class when the clone is expanded.

>TRBV18|-|TRBJ1-3|-
TGTGCCAGCTCACCAATCGCAGTCTCTGGAAACACCATATATTTT
CASSPIAVSGNTIYF
>TRBV4-2|-|TRBJ1-3|-
TGTGCCAGCAGCCAACAACCCGGGCAGGGGACGGGAAACACCATATATTTT
CASSQQPGQGTGNTIYF
>TRBV3-1/TRBV3-2|-|TRBJ2-1|TRBD2
TGTGCCAGCAGCGCGGCTAGCGGGGGCTACAATGAGCAGTTCTTC
CASSAASGGYNEQFF
>TRBV24-1|once|TRBJ1-6|TRBD1
TGTGCCACCAGTCCCTCGGGGACAGGGGTGTCACCCCTCCACTTT
CATSPSGTGVSPLHF
>TRBV3-1/TRBV3-2|-|TRBJ2-4|TRBD1
TGTGCCAGCAGCACCCGGGACAGGGGGCCGGCTCAGTACTTC
CASSTRDRGPAQYF
>TRBV9|-|TRBJ2-2|-
TGTGCCAGCAACGTAGGAGTGAACACCGGGGAGCTGTTTTTT
CASNVGVNTGELFF
>TRBV28|-|TRBJ1-6|-
TGTGCCTCGCGTACCCCGGGACACTTCAATTCACCCCTCCACTTT
CASRTPGHFNSPLHF
>TRBV19|few|TRBJ1-1|TRBD1
TGTGCCAGTAGTATGACTCGCCAGGGGGCGGTCAGGACTGAAGCTTTCTTT
CASSMTRQGAVRTEAFF
>TRBV5-1|-|TRBJ2-5|-
TGCGCCAGCAGCTTGGGAGGCCAGCAAGAGACCCAGTACTTC
CASSLGGQQETQYF
>TRBV7-3|-|TRBJ2-2|TRBD1
TGTGCCAGCAGACAACCCGGACAGGGGAACACCGGGGAGCTGTTTTTT
CASRQPGQGNTGELFF
>TRBV6-5|-|TRBJ1-2|TRBD1
TGTGCCAGCAGTCCGACAGGGATAAATGGCTACACCTTC
CASSPTGINGYTF
>TRBV6-6|-|TRBJ1-5|-
TGTGCCAGCAGTCACTTACCGGGACACATCAATCAGCCCCAGCATTTT
CASSHLPGHINQPQHF
>TRBV2|-|TRBJ1-1|-
TGTGCCAGCAGAGGCTCTACAGGGTACTGGATGAGCACTGAAGCTTTCTTT
CASRGSTGYWMSTEAFF
>TRBV7-9|-|TRBJ2-5|-
TGTGCCAGCGGCAGGGGCCGGGAGACCCAGTACTTC
CASGRGRETQYF
>TRBV12-3/TRBV12-4|-|TRBJ1-2|-
TGTGCCAGCAGTCGGGATTCTAGAGGCTACACCTTC
CASSRDSRGYTF
>TRBV6-1|-|TRBJ1-2|-
TGTGCCAGCAGTGAATCAGGAACTGTTGGCTACACCTTC
CASSESGTVGYTF
>TRBV5-1|-|TRBJ2-7|-
TGCGCCAGCAAAACAGGGAGCGAGCAGTACTTC
CASKTGSEQYF
>TRBV5-1|-|TRBJ1-1|-
TGCGCCAGCAGCTTGATGGACAGAAACACTGAAGCTTTCTTT
CASSLMDRNTEAFF
>TRBV28|-|TRBJ1-5|-
TGTGCCAGCAGCCATAATCGACAGGATAGCAATCAGCCCCAGCATTTT
CASSHNRQDSNQPQHF
>TRBV29-1|once|TRBJ2-5|TRBD1
TGCAGCGTTGAACCAACAGACAGGGAAGAGACCCAGTACTTC
CSVEPTDREETQYF
>TRBV6-5|-|TRBJ2-2|TRBD2
TGTGCCAGCAGGTCTACGCTAGCGGGGTTTACGGAGCTGTTTTTT
CASRSTLAGFTELFF
>TRBV2|-|TRBJ1-2|-
TGTGCCAGCAGTGAACGGGGGGGCGCCTATGGCTACACCTTC
CASSERGGAYGYTF
>TRBV6-5|-|TRBJ1-1|-
TGTGCCAGCACGGGGAACACTGAAGCTTTCTTT
CASTGNTEAFF
>TRBV6-1|-|TRBJ1-5|-
TGTGCCAGCAGTGAATGGGGGGAGACCCATCAACCCCAGCATTTT
CASSEWGETHQPQHF
>TRBV5-4|once|TRBJ1-1|-
TGTGCCAGCAGCTTCCAGGACAGAGAGTACACTGAAGCTTTCTTT
CASSFQDREYTEAFF
>TRBV2|-|TRBJ2-3|TRBD2
TGTGCCAGCAGGACCGGGACTAGCGGGGTCACAGATACGCAGTATTTT
CASRTGTSGVTDTQYF
>TRBV5-1|-|TRBJ2-3|TRBD2
TGCGCCAGCAGCCCGGGTTCTAACGGGGGGTTGGATACGCAGTATTTT
CASSPGSNGGLDTQYF
>TRBV13|-|TRBJ2-1|-
TGTGCCAGCAGCTCTCCTTCGGAGGGGATTGATGAGCAGTTCTTC
CASSSPSEGIDEQFF
>TRBV5-8|-|TRBJ2-6|TRBD2
TGTGCCAGCAGCCATTCGCGGGGGGGATCCTCTGGGGCCAACGTCCTGACTTTC
CASSHSRGGSSGANVLTF
>TRBV3-1/TRBV3-2|-|TRBJ2-7|TRBD2
TGTGCCAGCAGCCCCGGTAGCGGGGGGCTGAGAGAGCAGTACTTC
CASSPGSGGLREQYF
>TRBV9|-|TRBJ1-1|-
TGTGCCAGCAGCGTTGCGCCGGACTACACTGAAGCTTTCTTT
CASSVAPDYTEAFF
>TRBV5-4|-|TRBJ1-2|-
TGTGCCAGCAGCCTGAACAGGGTTCGGTATGGCTACACCTTC
CASSLNRVRYGYTF
>TRBV4-3|-|TRBJ1-2|TRBD1
TGCGCCAGCAGCTCCGGGACAGGGGACTATGGCTACACCTTC
CASSSGTGDYGYTF
>TRBV6-1|-|TRBJ2-7|-
TGTGCCAGCAGTGAATACTACGAGCAGTACTTC
CASSEYYEQYF
>TRBV2|-|TRBJ1-1|-
TGTGCCAGCAGTGAAATGGGACAGAACACTGAAGCTTTCTTT
CASSEMGQNTEAFF
>TRBV6-5|-|TRBJ1-1|-
TGTGCCACTATGGTAACAGGGAGCACTGAAGCTTTCTTT
CATMVTGSTEAFF
>TRBV19|-|TRBJ1-4|-
TGTGCCAGTAGTCCGAGGGCCACAGGGACCGGAGATCGGCGACTGTTTTTT
CASSPRATGTGDRRLFF
>TRBV13|-|TRBJ1-2|TRBD1
TGTGCCAGCAGCTCCGACAGGGGCTATGGCTACACCTTC
CASSSDRGYGYTF
>TRBV2|once|TRBJ2-5|-
TGTGCCAGCCTTCGGACTACACAAGAGACCCAGTACTTC
CASLRTTQETQYF
>TRBV5-4|-|TRBJ2-6|TRBD1
TGTGCCAGCAGCTTGGGACAGGGCAATTCTGGGGCCAACGTCCTGACTTTC
CASSLGQGNSGANVLTF
>TRBV12-3/TRBV12-4|-|TRBJ1-2|TRBD1
TGTGCCAGCAGTTTGGGACAGGGAGGCTACACCTTC
CASSLGQGGYTF
>TRBV4-1|-|TRBJ2-5|-
TGCGCCAGCAGCCAAGACCTTAAAGAGACCCAGTACTTC
CASSQDLKETQYF
>TRBV27|few|TRBJ1-5|TRBD1
TGTGCCAGCAGTTCCAGGGGGTATCAGCCCCAGCATTTT
CASSSRGYQPQHF
>TRBV7-3|-|TRBJ2-2|-
TGTGCCAGCAGCCCCACGCGGAACACCGGGGAGCTGTTTTTT
CASSPTRNTGELFF
>TRBV27|-|TRBJ1-5|-
TGTGCCAGCAGAGAACTACAGGATAGCAATCAGCCCCAGCATTTT
CASRELQDSNQPQHF
>TRBV3-1/TRBV3-2|-|TRBJ1-6|-
TGTGCCAGCCGCGAATTCGGGACACCCAATTCACCCCTCCACTTT
CASREFGTPNSPLHF